This T cell receptor (beta chain) comes out of a study of T-cell reconstitution after alpha-beta-depleted transplantation in children (dated by TCRdb to 2016 to 2017). With regard to the full study: Using TCR repertoire profiling, the study followed T-cell immune reconstitution in a quantitative way in children after TCRalphabeta/CD19-depleted allogeneic hematopoietic cell transplantation. The full study reports these points: Over subsequent months, a decline in hyperexpanded clone frequencies was noted, and after one year, T-cell counts and TCRbeta diversity were mostly ascribed to newly produced T cells. In some patients, the high TCRbeta diversity seen at day 60 was put down to recipient T cells and intrathymic progenitors that had survived conditioning. The apparently early recovery of alphabetaT-cell counts about two months after transplant reportedly depended on only several hundred rapidly expanded clones that came from non-depleted graft cells.

The CDR3 runs 15 residues from the cysteine to the phenylalanine. Just the 45-base CDR3 DNA is kept, in frame starting at base 1. V loses 4 bases, J loses 3 bases, and the germline ends lie 16 bases apart. CDR1 and CDR2 are drawn from the germline V gene: MDHEN, SYDVKM. Reading the label with the study, this specimen's treatment or condition is: allogeneic hematopoietic cell transplantation with graft depleted of TCRalphabeta T cells and CD19 B cells. TCRalphabeta/CD19-depleted allogeneic hematopoietic cell grafts were given to the transplant recipients, all of whom were children. Worth noting for this clonotype: The antigen it binds to is not known. No base quality information exists; no much larger clone differs at one position.

The library was built by means of PCR. Data came from an Illumina HiSeq 2500. TCR libraries were prepared with molecular barcoding, using unique molecular identifiers to normalize TCRbeta repertoire quantification. The raw public data were reprocessed by TCRdb itself: fastp quality trimming at Q25, MiXCR clonotype calling, in-frame beta chains only. Every entry covers one CDR3 protein and lists the most common genes and DNA from its rows. This sample has about 600,000 distinct CDR3 sequences in its table, and 13% of those were observed once. The top ten constitute over 2% of the sample. The sample consisted of PBMCs, mostly from graft donor cells, taken 360 days after TCRalphabeta/CD19-depleted stem cell transplant. This sequence was found in a male patient younger than 18 who had a stem cell transplant for acute myeloid leukemia, so the T cells may come from the graft donor. The sequence joins TRBV28 to TRBJ2-7; the D gene identity is not certain. CDR3 loop: CASSSGEAKNYEQYF. The sequenced DNA is TGTGCCAGCAGTTCCGGAGAGGCGAAAAACTACGAGCAGTACTTC.